The present TCR beta chain was sequenced within a study of blood T cell repertoires in COVID-19. This clone was counted a single time. Data came from immunoSEQ multiplex PCR; TCRdb stores just in-frame clones and leaves some out. The sample carries under 200,000 clones, approximately 88% recorded once. CDR1 is MNHEY and CDR2 is SVGAGI in the germline V gene. Deletions cut 10 bases from V and 2 bases from J, with 15 bases between. This CDR3 contains 14 residues. Donors were grouped by their self-reported clinical history. Sequences were obtained from PBMCs or T cells enriched from blood (not recorded which). This chain joins TRBV6-5 and TRBJ1-5; D ambiguous. This receptor was obtained from a woman aged 45-59 years who had recovered from COVID-19. The CDR3 DNA reads TGTGCCACCCGGACGGGAGCGGGCAATCAGCCCCAGCATTTT. Translating gives CATRTGAGNQPQHF.